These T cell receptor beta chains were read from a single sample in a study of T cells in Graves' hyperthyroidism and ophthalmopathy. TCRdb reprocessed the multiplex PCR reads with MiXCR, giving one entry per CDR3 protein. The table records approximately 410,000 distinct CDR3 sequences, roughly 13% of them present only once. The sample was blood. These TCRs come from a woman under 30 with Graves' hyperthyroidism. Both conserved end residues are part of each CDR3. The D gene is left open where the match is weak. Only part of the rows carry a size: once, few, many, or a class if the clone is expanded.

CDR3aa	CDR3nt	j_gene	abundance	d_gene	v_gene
CASSLRDRLYGYTF	TGTGCCAGCAGTCTCAGGGACAGGCTCTATGGCTACACCTTC	TRBJ1-2	many	TRBD1	TRBV28
CASSISRAGGETQYF	TGTGCCAGTAGTATATCTAGGGCAGGGGGAGAGACCCAGTACTTC	TRBJ2-5	NA	TRBD1	TRBV19
CSAAPGHLSSYEQYF	TGCAGCGCAGCACCGGGACACCTAAGCTCCTACGAGCAGTACTTC	TRBJ2-7	many	NA	TRBV29-1
CATSDSSSYEQYF	TGTGCCACCTCGGACAGTAGCTCCTACGAGCAGTACTTC	TRBJ2-7	few	NA	TRBV10-3
CASSVGNPHNEQFF	TGTGCCAGCAGTGTTGGAAACCCTCACAATGAGCAGTTCTTC	TRBJ2-1	once	NA	TRBV6-2/TRBV6-3
CASSVTGNNEQFF	TGTGCCAGCAGTGTAACAGGGAACAATGAGCAGTTCTTC	TRBJ2-1	many	NA	TRBV6-1
CASSQDWYNEQFF	TGTGCCAGCAGCCAAGATTGGTACAATGAGCAGTTCTTC	TRBJ2-1	many	NA	TRBV3-1
CASSVTSGRAGEQFF	TGTGCCAGCAGTGTGACTAGCGGGAGGGCGGGTGAGCAGTTCTTC	TRBJ2-1	few	TRBD2	TRBV28
CASSYGGRGVETQYF	TGTGCCAGCAGTTATGGTGGCAGGGGCGTGGAGACCCAGTACTTC	TRBJ2-5	many	NA	TRBV6-1
CASSDSQDTGELFF	TGTGCCAGCAGTGACTCACAGGACACCGGGGAGCTGTTTTTT	TRBJ2-2	many	NA	TRBV6-4
CASAGGAREQYF	TGTGCCAGTGCAGGAGGGGCTAGGGAGCAGTACTTC	TRBJ2-7	many	NA	TRBV28
CASSLLASGNYNEQFF	TGTGCCAGCAGCTTATTGGCTAGCGGGAACTACAATGAGCAGTTCTTC	TRBJ2-1	many	TRBD2	TRBV11-2
CASSQGGTGQLFF	TGCGCCAGCAGCCAAGGAGGGACAGGGCAACTGTTTTTT	TRBJ1-4	NA	TRBD1	TRBV4-3
CSAKASDKLYNEQFF	TGCAGTGCTAAGGCATCCGACAAACTCTACAATGAGCAGTTCTTC	TRBJ2-1	NA	NA	TRBV20-1
CSVAGQYQETQYF	TGCAGCGTGGCCGGACAGTACCAAGAGACCCAGTACTTC	TRBJ2-5	many	NA	TRBV29-1
CASSQDVAITDTQYF	TGTGCCAGCAGCCAAGATGTAGCCATAACAGATACGCAGTATTTT	TRBJ2-3	many	NA	TRBV3-1
CASSLTGISEQYF	TGTGCCAGCAGTTTAACAGGGATCAGCGAGCAGTACTTC	TRBJ2-7	many	NA	TRBV28
CASSLGLTPTSGRALGEQYF	TGTGCCAGCAGCTTAGGGTTAACCCCGACTAGCGGGAGGGCCCTCGGGGAGCAGTACTTC	TRBJ2-7	few	TRBD2	TRBV7-8
CASSLEFGVSGSSGETQYF	TGTGCCAGCAGCTTAGAATTTGGTGTTAGCGGGAGTTCTGGAGAGACCCAGTACTTC	TRBJ2-5	NA	TRBD2	TRBV11-2
CSVEGSAGARYEQYF	TGCAGCGTTGAAGGTTCGGCGGGAGCGAGATACGAGCAGTACTTC	TRBJ2-7	many	TRBD2	TRBV29-1
CSARDGANPGELFF	TGCAGTGCTAGAGATGGGGCTAATCCCGGGGAGCTGTTTTTT	TRBJ2-2	NA	NA	TRBV20-1
CASSHPGGYEQFF	TGTGCCAGCAGCCACCCTGGGGGGTATGAGCAGTTCTTC	TRBJ2-1	many	NA	TRBV3-1
CASSYVSSGEQYF	TGTGCCAGCAGTTACGTAAGTTCGGGCGAGCAGTACTTC	TRBJ2-7	many	NA	TRBV6-6
CASSAGNNEQFF	TGTGCCAGCAGCGCAGGTAACAATGAGCAGTTCTTC	TRBJ2-1	many	NA	TRBV11-2
CASSPPMGAIYNEQFF	TGTGCCAGCAGCCCTCCGATGGGGGCCATTTACAATGAGCAGTTCTTC	TRBJ2-1	many	NA	TRBV28
CASSLWSGANTGELFF	TGTGCCAGCAGCCTGTGGAGCGGGGCGAACACCGGGGAGCTGTTTTTT	TRBJ2-2	NA	TRBD2	TRBV3-1
CASSPSPANNEQFF	TGCGCCAGCAGCCCAAGCCCCGCAAACAATGAGCAGTTCTTC	TRBJ2-1	many	NA	TRBV5-1
CASSIDRGNEKLFF	TGTGCCAGCAGTATCGACAGGGGTAATGAAAAACTGTTTTTT	TRBJ1-4	few	TRBD1	TRBV2
CASSPGLAGGWGETQYF	TGCGCCAGCAGCCCTGGACTAGCGGGAGGGTGGGGAGAGACCCAGTACTTC	TRBJ2-5	few	TRBD2	TRBV4-1
CASSKWQIMMNTEAFF	TGTGCCAGCAGTAAGTGGCAGATCATGATGAACACTGAAGCTTTCTTT	TRBJ1-1	NA	NA	TRBV28
CASREQGGQPQHF	TGTGCCAGCAGGGAACAGGGGGGCCAGCCCCAGCATTTT	TRBJ1-5	many	TRBD1	TRBV2
CASRGPAREQYF	TGTGCCAGCAGGGGGCCAGCACGCGAGCAGTACTTC	TRBJ2-7	few	NA	TRBV27
CASSLELSSGRNTQYF	TGTGCCAGCAGCTTGGAGTTGTCTAGCGGGAGGAATACGCAGTATTTT	TRBJ2-3	many	TRBD2	TRBV5-6
CASSVAEPSGRRYSYNEQFF	TGTGCCAGCAGCGTAGCTGAGCCTAGCGGGAGACGATACTCCTACAATGAGCAGTTCTTC	TRBJ2-1	few	TRBD2	TRBV9
CASSPTGLAGEVADTQYF	TGTGCCAGCAGTCCAACCGGGCTAGCGGGAGAAGTTGCAGATACGCAGTATTTT	TRBJ2-3	many	TRBD2	TRBV27
CASSFEQGRQETQYF	TGCGCCAGCAGCTTCGAACAGGGGCGGCAAGAGACCCAGTACTTC	TRBJ2-5	NA	TRBD1	TRBV5-1
CASSPAGSTEAFF	TGTGCCAGCTCACCGGCGGGAAGCACTGAAGCTTTCTTT	TRBJ1-1	many	NA	TRBV18
CSAYRDKGNEQFF	TGCAGTGCTTACCGGGACAAGGGCAATGAGCAGTTCTTC	TRBJ2-1	NA	NA	TRBV20-1
CASSLVADTYEQYF	TGTGCCAGCAGTTTGGTAGCGGATACCTACGAGCAGTACTTC	TRBJ2-7	many	NA	TRBV27
CASSYPRLAGGSYNEQFF	TGTGCCAGCAGCTACCCGCGACTAGCGGGAGGATCCTACAATGAGCAGTTCTTC	TRBJ2-1	NA	TRBD2	TRBV7-9